One sample yielded the 6 T cell receptor beta chains listed below, sequenced in a study of OX40 agonist ivuxolimab in advanced cancers. Sequenced by immunoSEQ multiplex PCR; TCRdb stores in-frame clones only, minus some. The data hold about 120,000 clones, with roughly 93% observed a single time. Here the sequenced sample was CD4+ or CD8+ T cells sorted from blood, taken in a trial of the OX40 agonist ivuxolimab. The receptor source for this set is an adult with an advanced solid tumor such as melanoma, head and neck, liver or kidney cancer.

The sample holds one count of this clone. The chain has TRBV7-8 and TRBJ1-1; 8 nucleotides match TRBD1. The V segment lost 6 bases and the J segment 0 bases; nucleotides outside the gene matches: 9. The germline V gene encodes CDR1 SGHVS and CDR2 FQNEAQ. This CDR3 comprises 16 residues. The CDR3 DNA is TGTGCCAGCAGACAGGGACAGGCTTTCATGAACACTGAAGCTTTCTTT. Its translation is CASRQGQAFMNTEAFF.

The rearrangement links TRBV7-8 to TRBJ1-5, with D uncertain. V was cut by 3 bases and J by 2 bases, with 5 bases left in between. CDR3 size: 13 residues. Germline-derived CDR1 and CDR2 are SGHVS and FQNEAQ. CDR3 residues: CASSLDGNQPQHF. The CDR3, as DNA: TGTGCCAGCAGCTTGGATGGCAATCAGCCCCAGCATTTT. Full variable domain (rest looked up from reference TRBV7-8 and TRBJ1-5): GAGVSQSPRYKVAKRGQDVALRCDPISGHVSLFWYQQALGQGPEFLTYFQNEAQLDKSGLPSDRFFAERPEGSVSTLKIQRTQQEDSAVYLCASSLDGNQPQHFGDGTRLSIL.

This chain uses TRBV23-1 with TRBJ2-7, with D unclear. TRBV23-1 is an ORF for which the function is uncertain. The CDR3 is 14 amino acids. The ends were cut back, 6 bases at V and 0 bases at J, with 12 bases in the middle. CDR3 sequence: CASSPDLFSYEQYF. The CDR3 DNA follows: TGCGCCAGCAGCCCTGATCTATTCTCCTACGAGCAGTACTTC.

This chain links TRBV5-4 with TRBJ1-4; TRBD1 is a possible D gene (5 bases). The CDR3 has 15 amino acids. Germline V gene lookup returns CDR1 SGHNT and CDR2 YYREEE (reference sequence). V dropped 0 bases and J dropped 5 bases, with 11 bases sitting between them. CDR3 DNA: TGTGCCAGCAGCTTGGCTCAGGGAAGGAATGAAAAACTGTTTTTT. Translation gives CASSLAQGRNEKLFF.

The DNA of the CDR3 is TGCGCCAGCAGCCACGAGAGCACAGGGGGTGCCGGGGAGCTGTTTTTT. It translates to CASSHESTGGAGELFF. The chain recombines TRBV4-3 with TRBJ2-2; the match to TRBD1 covers 8 bases. Germline CDR1 LGHNA, CDR2 YSLEER. This CDR3 comprises 16 residues. Trimming removed 3 bases from V and 6 bases from J; junction bases left unmatched: 9.

This chain connects TRBV6-5 to TRBJ1-2; 7 bases match TRBD1. The CDR3 consists of 14 residues. V trimming: 5 bases; J trimming: 2 bases; junction bases outside the gene matches: 5. CDR1 is MNHEY, CDR2 SVGAGI, per germline. The CDR3 bases are TGTGCCAGCAGTGGTTTACAGGGGAACTATGGCTACACCTTC. The encoded protein is CASSGLQGNYGYTF.